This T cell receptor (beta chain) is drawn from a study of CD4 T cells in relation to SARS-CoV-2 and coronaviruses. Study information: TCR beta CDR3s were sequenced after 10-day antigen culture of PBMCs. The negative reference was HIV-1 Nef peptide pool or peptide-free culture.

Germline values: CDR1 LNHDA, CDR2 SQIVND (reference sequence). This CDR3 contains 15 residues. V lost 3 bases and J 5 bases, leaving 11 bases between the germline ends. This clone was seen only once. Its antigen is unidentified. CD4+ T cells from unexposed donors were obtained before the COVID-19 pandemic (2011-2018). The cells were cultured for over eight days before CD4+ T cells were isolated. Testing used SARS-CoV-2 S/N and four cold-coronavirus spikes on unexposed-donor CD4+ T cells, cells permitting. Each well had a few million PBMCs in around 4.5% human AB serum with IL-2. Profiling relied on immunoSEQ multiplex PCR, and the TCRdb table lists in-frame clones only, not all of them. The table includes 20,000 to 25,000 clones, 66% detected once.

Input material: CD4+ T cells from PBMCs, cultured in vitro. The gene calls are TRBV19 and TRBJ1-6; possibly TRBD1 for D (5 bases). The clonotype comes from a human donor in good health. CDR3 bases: TGTGCCAGTAGTATGGGGCTCGGGGATAATTCACCCCTCCACTTT. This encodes CASSMGLGDNSPLHF.